The sample holds a few counts of the clone carrying this TCR beta chain. The data derive from a study of cytomegalovirus exposure and HLA in healthy donors. Between the trimmed V and J ends, which lost 3 bases and 3 bases, there was a span of 17 bases. CDR1 SNHLY and CDR2 FYNNEI come from the germline V gene. CDR3 size: 16 residues. Both 60 Vbeta primers and 13 Jbeta primers went into the PCR. Here immunoSEQ multiplex PCR was the method, and the copy in TCRdb shows in-frame clones only, minus some. Here the sample spans 130,000 to 150,000 clones, roughly 79% being singletons. The sample taken for sequencing was PBMCs. This clonotype originated in a woman aged 55-70 years in good health and CMV-seropositive. The chain couples TRBV2 to TRBJ2-5; a weak D match, TRBD1 (7 bases). The CDR3 region has the DNA TGTGCCAGCAGTGATCAGGGGGGCGCAGCCGAAGAGACCCAGTACTTC. Its protein is CASSDQGGAAEETQYF.